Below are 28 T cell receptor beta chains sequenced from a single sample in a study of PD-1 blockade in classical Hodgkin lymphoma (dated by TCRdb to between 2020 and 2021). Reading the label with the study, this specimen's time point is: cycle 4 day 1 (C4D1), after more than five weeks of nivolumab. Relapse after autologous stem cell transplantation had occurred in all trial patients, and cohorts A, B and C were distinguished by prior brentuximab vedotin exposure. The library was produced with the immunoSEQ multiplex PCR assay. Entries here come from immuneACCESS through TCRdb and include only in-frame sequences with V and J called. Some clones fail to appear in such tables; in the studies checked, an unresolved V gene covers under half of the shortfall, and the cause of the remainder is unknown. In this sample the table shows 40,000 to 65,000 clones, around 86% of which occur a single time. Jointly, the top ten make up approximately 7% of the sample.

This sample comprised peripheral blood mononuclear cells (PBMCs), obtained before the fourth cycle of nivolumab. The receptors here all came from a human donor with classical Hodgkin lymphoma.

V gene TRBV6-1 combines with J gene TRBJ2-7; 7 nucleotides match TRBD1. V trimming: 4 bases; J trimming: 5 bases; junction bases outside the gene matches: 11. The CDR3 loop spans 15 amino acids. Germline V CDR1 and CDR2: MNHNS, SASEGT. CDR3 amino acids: CASSATTGSSDEQYF. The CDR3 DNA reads TGTGCCAGCAGTGCTACGACAGGGTCCAGCGACGAGCAGTACTTC.

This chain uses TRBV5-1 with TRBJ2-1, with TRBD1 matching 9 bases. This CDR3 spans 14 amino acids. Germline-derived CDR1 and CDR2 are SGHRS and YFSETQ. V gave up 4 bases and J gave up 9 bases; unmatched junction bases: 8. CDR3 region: CASSVRDRVSEQFF. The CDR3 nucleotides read TGCGCCAGCAGCGTCCGGGACAGGGTTAGTGAGCAGTTCTTC.

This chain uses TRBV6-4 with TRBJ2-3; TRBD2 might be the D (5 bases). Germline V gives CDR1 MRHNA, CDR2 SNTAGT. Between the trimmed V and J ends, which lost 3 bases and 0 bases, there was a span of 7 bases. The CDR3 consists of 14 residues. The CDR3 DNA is TGTGCCAGCAGTGAAGGAGGTAGCACAGATACGCAGTATTTT. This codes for CASSEGGSTDTQYF.

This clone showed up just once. The CDR3 loop is CASSFQGAAGALSYNEQFF. CDR3 DNA: TGCGCCAGCAGCTTCCAGGGGGCGGCGGGAGCACTCTCCTACAATGAGCAGTTCTTC. J is TRBJ2-1 and V is TRBV5-1, with a possible D match to TRBD1 (8 bases). This CDR3 is 19 amino acids long. Germline CDR1 and CDR2: SGHRS and YFSETQ. Trimming removed 2 bases at V and 0 bases at J, with 21 bases between.

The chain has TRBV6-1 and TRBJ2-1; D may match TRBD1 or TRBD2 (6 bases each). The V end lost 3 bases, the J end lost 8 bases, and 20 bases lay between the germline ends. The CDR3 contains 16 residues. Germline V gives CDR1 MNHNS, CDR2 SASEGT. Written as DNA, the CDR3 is TGTGCCAGCAGTGAGATAGGGGGGAGGCTATCCGATGAGCAGTTCTTC. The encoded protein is CASSEIGGRLSDEQFF.

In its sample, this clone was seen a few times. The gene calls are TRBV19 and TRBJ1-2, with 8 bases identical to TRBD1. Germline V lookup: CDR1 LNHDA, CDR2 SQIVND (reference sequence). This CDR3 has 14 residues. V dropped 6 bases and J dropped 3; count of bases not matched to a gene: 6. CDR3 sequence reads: CASSLSTGDYGYTF. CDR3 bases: TGTGCCAGTAGCCTTTCGACAGGGGACTATGGCTACACCTTC.

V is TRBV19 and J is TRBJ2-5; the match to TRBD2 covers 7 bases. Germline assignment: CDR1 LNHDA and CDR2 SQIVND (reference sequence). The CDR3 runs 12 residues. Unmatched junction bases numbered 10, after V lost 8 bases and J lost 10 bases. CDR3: CASSLGGEVQYF. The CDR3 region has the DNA TGTGCCAGTTCATTGGGAGGGGAGGTCCAGTACTTC.

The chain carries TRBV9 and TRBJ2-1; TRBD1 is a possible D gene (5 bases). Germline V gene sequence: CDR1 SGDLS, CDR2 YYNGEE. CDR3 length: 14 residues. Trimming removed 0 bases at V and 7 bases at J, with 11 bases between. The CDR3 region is CASSVGPPGNEQFF. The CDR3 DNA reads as TGTGCCAGCAGCGTAGGACCGCCAGGGAATGAGCAGTTCTTC.

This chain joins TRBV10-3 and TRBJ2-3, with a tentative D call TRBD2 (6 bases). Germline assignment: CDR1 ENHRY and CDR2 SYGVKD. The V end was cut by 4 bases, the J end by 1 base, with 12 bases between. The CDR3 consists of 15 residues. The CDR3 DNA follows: TGTGCCATCAGTGTGGGGGGAGACGGCACAGATACGCAGTATTTT. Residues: CAISVGGDGTDTQYF.

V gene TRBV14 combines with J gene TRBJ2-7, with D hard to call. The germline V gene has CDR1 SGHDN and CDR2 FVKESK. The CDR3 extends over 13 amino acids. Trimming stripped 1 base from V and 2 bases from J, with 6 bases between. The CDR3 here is CASSQVGPYEQYF. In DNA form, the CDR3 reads TGTGCCAGCAGCCAAGTCGGACCCTACGAGCAGTACTTC.

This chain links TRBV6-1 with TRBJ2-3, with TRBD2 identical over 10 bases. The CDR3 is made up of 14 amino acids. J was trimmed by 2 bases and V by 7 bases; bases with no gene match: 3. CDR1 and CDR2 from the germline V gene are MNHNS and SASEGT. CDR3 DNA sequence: TGTGCCAGCAACAGCGGGAGGGACACAGATACGCAGTATTTT. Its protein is CASNSGRDTDTQYF.

The CDR3 is CASSLATGKGYGYTF. The DNA of the CDR3 is TGTGCCAGCAGCTTAGCTACGGGAAAGGGCTATGGCTACACCTTC. This chain connects TRBV7-8 to TRBJ1-2, with no clear D. The CDR3 contains 15 residues. CDR1 and CDR2 from the germline V gene are SGHVS and FQNEAQ. Trimming cost V 0 bases and J 4 bases, with 12 bases left between them.

CDR3 sequence reads: CASSPRTSGRADTQYF. CDR3 DNA: TGTGCCAGCAGCCCCCGAACTAGCGGGAGGGCGGATACGCAGTATTTT. This chain joins TRBV7-7 and TRBJ2-3; TRBD2 aligns across 13 bases. Per germline, CDR1 SSHAT and CDR2 FNYEAQ (reference sequence). This CDR3 has 16 residues. J gave up 6 bases and V 5 bases, and 8 bases lay outside the gene matches. The full variable domain, its missing parts supplied by reference TRBV7-7 and TRBJ2-3, is GAGVSQSPRYKVTKRGQDVTLRCDPISSHATLYWYQQALGQGPEFLTYFNYEAQPDKSGLPSDRFSAERPEGSISTLTIQRTEQRDSAMYRCASSPRTSGRADTQYFGPGTRLTVL.

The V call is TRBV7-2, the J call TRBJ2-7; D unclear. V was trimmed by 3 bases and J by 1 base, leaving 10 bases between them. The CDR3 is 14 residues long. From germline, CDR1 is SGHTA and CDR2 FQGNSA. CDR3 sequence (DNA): TGTGCCAGCAGCTTTCGGCCTACTTCCTACGAGCAGTACTTC. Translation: CASSFRPTSYEQYF.

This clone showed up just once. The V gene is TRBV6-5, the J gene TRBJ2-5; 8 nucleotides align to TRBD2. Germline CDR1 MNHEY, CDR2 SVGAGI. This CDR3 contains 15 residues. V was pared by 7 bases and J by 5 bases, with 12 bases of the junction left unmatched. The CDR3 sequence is CASTAQRGLGETQYF. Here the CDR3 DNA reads TGTGCCAGCACCGCCCAGCGGGGGTTGGGGGAGACCCAGTACTTC.

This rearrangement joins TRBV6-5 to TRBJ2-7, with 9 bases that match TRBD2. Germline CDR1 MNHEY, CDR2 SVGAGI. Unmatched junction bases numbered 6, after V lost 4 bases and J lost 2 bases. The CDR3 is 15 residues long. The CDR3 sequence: CASSSYSGSAYEQYF. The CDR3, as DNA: TGTGCCAGCAGTTCCTATAGCGGGAGCGCCTACGAGCAGTACTTC.

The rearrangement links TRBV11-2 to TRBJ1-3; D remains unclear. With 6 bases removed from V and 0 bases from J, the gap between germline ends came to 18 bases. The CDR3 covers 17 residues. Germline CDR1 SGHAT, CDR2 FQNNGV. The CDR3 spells CASSSWTRRSSGNTIYF. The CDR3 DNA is TGTGCCAGCAGTTCCTGGACGCGAAGGTCCTCTGGAAACACCATATATTTT.

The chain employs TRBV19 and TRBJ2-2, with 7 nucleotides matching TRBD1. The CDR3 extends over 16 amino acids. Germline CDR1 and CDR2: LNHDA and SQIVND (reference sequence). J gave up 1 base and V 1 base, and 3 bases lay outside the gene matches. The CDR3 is CASSIGRTGNTGELFF. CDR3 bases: TGTGCCAGTAGTATAGGGAGGACAGGGAACACCGGGGAGCTGTTTTTT.

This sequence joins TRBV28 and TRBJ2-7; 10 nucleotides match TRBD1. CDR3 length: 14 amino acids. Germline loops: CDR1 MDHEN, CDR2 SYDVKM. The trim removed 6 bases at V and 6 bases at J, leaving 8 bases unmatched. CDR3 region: CASSRTGGGLEQYF. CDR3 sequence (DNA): TGTGCCAGCAGCCGGACAGGGGGTGGGCTCGAGCAGTACTTC.

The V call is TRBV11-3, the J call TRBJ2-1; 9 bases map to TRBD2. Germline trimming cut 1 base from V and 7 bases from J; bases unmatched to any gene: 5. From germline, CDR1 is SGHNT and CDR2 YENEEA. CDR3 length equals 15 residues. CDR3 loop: CASSLGLAGTNEQFF. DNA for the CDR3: TGTGCCAGCAGCTTAGGTCTAGCGGGGACGAATGAGCAGTTCTTC.

The CDR3 loop reads CASRRQGENSPLHF. The CDR3 DNA follows: TGTGCCAGTAGGCGACAGGGTGAGAATTCACCCCTCCACTTT. The gene calls are TRBV19 and TRBJ1-6; 7 bases fit TRBD1. The CDR3 loop spans 14 amino acids. The germline V gene encodes CDR1 LNHDA and CDR2 SQIVND (reference sequence). V shed 6 bases, J shed 7 bases, and the junction held 6 bases outside the gene matches.

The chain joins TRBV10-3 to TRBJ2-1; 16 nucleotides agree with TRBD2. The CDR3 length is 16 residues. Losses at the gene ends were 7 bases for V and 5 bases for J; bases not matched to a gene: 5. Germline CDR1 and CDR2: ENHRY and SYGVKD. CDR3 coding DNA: TGTGCCATCACTGGGACTAGCGGGAGGGACGACAATGAGCAGTTCTTC. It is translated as CAITGTSGRDDNEQFF.

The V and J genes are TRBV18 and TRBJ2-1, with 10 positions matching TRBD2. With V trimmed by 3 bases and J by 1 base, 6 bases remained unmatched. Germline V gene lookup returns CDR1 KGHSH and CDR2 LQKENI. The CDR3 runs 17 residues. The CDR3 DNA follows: TGTGCCAGCTCACCCACCGGGACTAGCGTTTCCTACAATGAGCAGTTCTTC. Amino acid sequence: CASSPTGTSVSYNEQFF. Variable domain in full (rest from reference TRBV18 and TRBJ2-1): NAGVMQNPRHLVRRRGQEARLRCSPMKGHSHVYWYRQLPEEGLKFMVYLQKENIIDESGMPKERFSAEFPKEGPSILRIQQVVRGDSAAYFCASSPTGTSVSYNEQFFGPGTRLTVL.

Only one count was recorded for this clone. The CDR3 sequence is CASRGRTLNSPLHF. The CDR3 DNA is TGTGCCAGCAGGGGACGGACGCTTAATTCACCCCTCCACTTT. The chain recombines TRBV7-9 with TRBJ1-6; a possible D gene is TRBD1 (5 bases). V was pared by 6 bases and J by 6 bases, with 12 bases between. CDR3 length equals 14 residues. Germline values: CDR1 SEHNR, CDR2 FQNEAQ (reference sequence). The full variable domain, with the rest looked up from reference TRBV7-9 and TRBJ1-6, is DTGVSQNPRHKITKRGQNVTFRCDPISEHNRLYWYRQTLGQGPEFLTYFQNEAQLEKSRLLSDRFSAERPKGSFSTLEIQRTEQGDSAMYLCASRGRTLNSPLHFGNGTRLTVT.

The CDR3 nucleotides are TGTGCCAGCAGCTTAGATGAAGGGACAGGTCGGGGGAACGAGCAGTACTTC. Protein sequence: CASSLDEGTGRGNEQYF. The gene calls are TRBV11-2 and TRBJ2-7; 8 bases agree with TRBD1. The CDR3 sequence is 17 residues long. CDR1 SGHAT and CDR2 FQNNGV come from the germline V gene. V was clipped by 0 bases and J by 5 bases; unmatched bases: 12.

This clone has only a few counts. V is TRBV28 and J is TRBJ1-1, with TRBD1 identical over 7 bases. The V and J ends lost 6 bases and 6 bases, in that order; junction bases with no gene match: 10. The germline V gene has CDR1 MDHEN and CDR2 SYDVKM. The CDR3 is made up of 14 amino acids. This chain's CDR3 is CASRPTGSGPEAFF. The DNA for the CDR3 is TGTGCCAGCAGGCCGACAGGGTCTGGACCTGAAGCTTTCTTT.

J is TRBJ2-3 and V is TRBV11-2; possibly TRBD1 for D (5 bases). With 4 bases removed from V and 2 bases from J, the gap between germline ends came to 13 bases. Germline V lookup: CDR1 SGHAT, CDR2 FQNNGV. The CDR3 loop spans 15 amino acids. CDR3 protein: CASSSAAGPTDTQYF. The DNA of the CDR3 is TGTGCCAGCAGCTCCGCCGCAGGGCCCACAGATACGCAGTATTTT.

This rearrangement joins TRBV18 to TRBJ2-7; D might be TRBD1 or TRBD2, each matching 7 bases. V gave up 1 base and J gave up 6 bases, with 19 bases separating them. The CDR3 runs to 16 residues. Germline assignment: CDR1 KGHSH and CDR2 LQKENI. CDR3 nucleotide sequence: TGTGCCAGCTCACCACGAGCAGGGGGGGAATCCGGCGAGCAGTACTTC. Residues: CASSPRAGGESGEQYF. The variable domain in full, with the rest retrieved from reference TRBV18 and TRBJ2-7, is NAGVMQNPRHLVRRRGQEARLRCSPMKGHSHVYWYRQLPEEGLKFMVYLQKENIIDESGMPKERFSAEFPKEGPSILRIQQVVRGDSAAYFCASSPRAGGESGEQYFGPGTRLTVT.